These T cell receptor beta chains were read from a single sample in a study of T cell repertoires in cytomegalovirus infection. For these receptors, no antigen is known. Each CDR3 protein is one row after TCRdb ran MiXCR on the reads. This sample carries under 450,000 distinct CDR3 sequences, just under 35% of them seen once, and the ten largest clones take approximately 12%. The sample consisted of cultured PBMCs, taken from culture after CMV antigen stimulation. The receptor set was obtained from a human donor in good health (CMV status not recorded). Some clones in this sample may be carry-over from other donors' samples. The CDR3 runs from the conserved cysteine through the conserved F or W. The D gene is left open where the match is weak. For some rows the clone size is stated as once, few or many, or as a class when expanded; others skip it.

>TRBJ1-3|TRBV2|-|-
TGTGCCAGCAGAGATCAGGGGTACTCTGGAAACACCATATATTTT
CASRDQGYSGNTIYF
>TRBJ2-7|TRBV7-2|-|many
TGTGCCAGCAGCTTCAACAGACTAGATCTGGGCTACGAGCAGTACTTC
CASSFNRLDLGYEQYF
>TRBJ2-5|TRBV28|-|few
TGTGCCAGCAGTCCTCATGGTGGGACCCAGTACTTC
CASSPHGGTQYF
>TRBJ2-1|TRBV7-8|TRBD2|many
TGTGCCAGCAGTTACGGACTAGCGGGAAACAATGAGCAGTTCTTC
CASSYGLAGNNEQFF
>TRBJ1-1|TRBV19|TRBD1|-
TGTGCCAGTAGTATGATCTCCGCGGGCAGGGGGCGATCTTTCTGGAACACTGAAGCTTTCTTT
CASSMISAGRGRSFWNTEAFF
>TRBJ2-5|TRBV29-1|-|-
TGCAGCGCGGGACGGATCCAAGAGACCCAGTACTTC
CSAGRIQETQYF
>TRBJ2-1|TRBV7-2|TRBD2|-
TGTGCCAGCAGCTTAGGTGGGACAGCGGGAGGCAATGAGCAGTTCTTC
CASSLGGTAGGNEQFF
>TRBJ2-3|TRBV7-9|-|-
TGTGCCAGCAGCTTCCTCATCCCCACAGATACGCAGTATTTT
CASSFLIPTDTQYF
>TRBJ1-5|TRBV19|-|few
TGTGCCAGTAGCACCGCGCGGGGCCATCAGCCCCAGCATTTT
CASSTARGHQPQHF
>TRBJ2-7|TRBV11-2|-|few
TGTGCCAGCAGCGAGAGGACGATTCTCTACGAGCAGTACTTC
CASSERTILYEQYF